A selection of T cell receptor beta chains follows, all from one sample in a study of naive CD8 T cells in extremely preterm neonates. This table comes from immunoSEQ multiplex PCR, and its TCRdb copy is limited to in-frame clones, with some not included. This sample has 5,500 to 7,000 clones, with around 97% found just once. Sequencing was carried out using naive CD8+ T cells from blood. Source of these receptors: a human donor in good health. The CDR3 runs from the conserved cysteine through the conserved F or W. D genes are given only for firm matches. Clone sizes are given selectively: once, few, many, or a class where the clone is expanded.

J	V	size	D	DNA	CDR3
TRBJ2-7	TRBV2	-	TRBD2	TGTGCCAGCACTGCTGGGGCGGGAGGCCCCTACGAGCAGTACTTC	CASTAGAGGPYEQYF
TRBJ1-1	TRBV27	-	TRBD1	TGTGCCAGCACCAATCCGGGGACAGGGAGAGCTGAAGCTTTCTTT	CASTNPGTGRAEAFF
TRBJ2-7	TRBV28	-	-	TGTGCCAGCAGTTTGCGCCAGGGGTTCTACGAGCAGTACTTC	CASSLRQGFYEQYF
TRBJ1-1	TRBV6-1	once	TRBD1	TGTGCCAGCAGCCTAGGGGGCTTGAACACTGAAGCTTTCTTT	CASSLGGLNTEAFF
TRBJ1-4	TRBV27	-	TRBD1	TGTGCCAGCAGTTCCTACAGGGGTTTGGACGAAAAACTGTTTTTT	CASSSYRGLDEKLFF
TRBJ2-1	TRBV28	-	TRBD2	TGTGCCAGCAGTTTAGACGGGAGGTTCGATGAGCAGTTCTTC	CASSLDGRFDEQFF
TRBJ2-3	TRBV7-2	-	TRBD1	TGTGCCAGCAGCTTAGGTGCAGGGGGCGCAAAGCGGGTCACAGATACGCAGTATTTT	CASSLGAGGAKRVTDTQYF
TRBJ1-6	TRBV4-1	-	-	TGCGCCAGCAGCCAACTGGGGACTCAATTTAGGTCACCCCTCCACTTT	CASSQLGTQFRSPLHF
TRBJ2-5	TRBV6-6	-	TRBD2	TGTGCCAGCGCCACTAGCGGGGGTGCGCAGTACTTC	CASATSGGAQYF
TRBJ2-1	TRBV4-1	-	TRBD2	TGCGCCAGCAGCCAGGGCAAGTGGCGGGAGGGGAATGAGCAGTTCTTC	CASSQGKWREGNEQFF
TRBJ1-6	TRBV7-9	-	TRBD1	TGTGCCAGCAGCTTCTCCGGGACAGGGCATAATTCACCCCTCCACTTT	CASSFSGTGHNSPLHF
TRBJ1-2	TRBV2	-	-	TGTGCCAGCAGCACCAGGCAGGGCTACACCTTC	CASSTRQGYTF
TRBJ2-7	TRBV2	-	-	TGTGCCAGCAGCCTAGCTCTCAGGGGCAACTACGAGCAGTACTTC	CASSLALRGNYEQYF
TRBJ1-6	TRBV7-9	-	-	TGTGCCAGCAGCTTTGCACAGGGACCACCCCTCCACTTT	CASSFAQGPPLHF
TRBJ2-7	TRBV5-4	-	-	TGTGCCAGCAGCTTGGATCCGGGAACGCCAAGGGAGCAGTACTTC	CASSLDPGTPREQYF
TRBJ2-1	TRBV7-2	-	-	TGTGCCAGCAGCTTAATATACAATGAGCAGTTCTTC	CASSLIYNEQFF